This TCR beta chain came from a study of cytomegalovirus exposure and HLA in healthy donors. At the level of the study: Out of 150 million to 200 million T cells, an earlier analysis found about 100 million unique TCR beta sequences in total. Points from the study as a whole: 87-base-pair reads could not separate some V segments, including TRBV6-2 and TRBV6-3. In vitro assays verified that a few CMV-associated chains recognized CMV antigens specifically. A list of about 160 TCR beta chains associated with cytomegalovirus was given.

Use of 60 Vbeta and 13 Jbeta primers characterized the PCR. TCRdb's table, derived via immunoSEQ multiplex PCR, lists solely in-frame clones and lacks some. There are roughly 170,000 clones in the sample; about 80% occur only once, and approximately 1.2% lies in the top ten. With respect to this clone: As yet, its antigen is unknown.

Trimming removed 2 bases at V and 7 bases at J, with 17 bases between. The CDR3 runs 15 residues. CDR1 and CDR2 from the germline V gene are GTSNPN and SVGIG (reference sequence). The V call is TRBV30, the J call TRBJ2-2; D is perhaps TRBD2 (6 bases). The sequenced sample consisted of PBMCs. The TCR was taken from a young man in good health and CMV-seronegative. The CDR3 sequence: CAWSPRLVKGGELFF. In DNA form, the CDR3 reads TGTGCCTGGAGTCCTAGACTAGTGAAGGGCGGGGAGCTGTTTTTT.